This entry lists 7 T cell receptor beta chains sequenced from one sample in a study of shared clonotypes between healthy human individuals. Sequencing was performed with immunoSEQ multiplex PCR; in TCRdb, only in-frame clones are kept and a portion is missing. The profile shows about 450,000 clones, roughly 78% of them singletons. The specimen was PBMCs. The receptors derive from a woman aged 40 to 55 in good health. Some clones in this sample may be carry-over from other donors' samples.

V is TRBV7-8 and J is TRBJ2-3, with 10 bases matching TRBD2. Germline trimming cut 5 bases from V and 1 base from J; bases unmatched to any gene: 6. This CDR3 region has 16 residues. Per the germline V gene, CDR1 is SGHVS and CDR2 is FQNEAQ. The DNA for the CDR3 is TGTGCCAGCAGCACGCGACTAGCGGGTGGCACAGATACGCAGTATTTT. It encodes CASSTRLAGGTDTQYF.

This sequence joins TRBV4-1 and TRBJ1-3; 9 bases agree with TRBD1. The CDR3 is 16 residues long. V lost 2 bases and J lost 2; bases outside the gene matches: 4. Germline V lookup: CDR1 MGHRA, CDR2 YSYEKL. CDR3 loop: CASSQYRQGAGNTIYF. CDR3 sequence (DNA): TGCGCCAGCAGCCAATATAGACAGGGGGCTGGAAACACCATATATTTT.

The chain has TRBV6-4 and TRBJ2-3; D possibly corresponds to TRBD1 (7 bases). V was cut by 2 bases and J by 3 bases, with 15 bases left in between. Germline V gene data show CDR1 as MRHNA and CDR2 as SNTAGT. The CDR3 is 16 amino acids. The CDR3 DNA reads TGTGCCAGCAGTGACGATGCGGGACAGCCGACAGATACGCAGTATTTT. Amino acid sequence: CASSDDAGQPTDTQYF.

In its sample, this clone was seen a few times. The sample has other DNA sequences that encode this CDR3 too. The rearrangement joins TRBV5-4 to TRBJ2-7, with TRBD2 matching over 11 bases. Unmatched junction bases numbered 3, after V lost 4 bases and J lost 0 bases. The CDR3 covers 15 residues. Germline V gives CDR1 SGHNT, CDR2 YYREEE (reference sequence). The CDR3 reads CASSTGTSGSYEQYF. CDR3 bases: TGTGCCAGCAGCACGGGGACTAGCGGCTCCTACGAGCAGTACTTC.

The chain combines TRBV6-4 with TRBJ2-1; 7 nucleotides line up with TRBD2. Losses at the gene ends were 4 bases for V and 5 bases for J; bases not matched to a gene: 11. The CDR3 totals 16 residues. In germline, CDR1 is MRHNA, CDR2 SNTAGT. CDR3: CASSGRAGFTNNEQFF. The CDR3 nucleotides are TGTGCCAGCAGTGGCCGAGCGGGGTTTACGAACAATGAGCAGTTCTTC.

The rearrangement joins TRBV6-1 to TRBJ1-5; tentatively, D is TRBD1 (6 bases). V lost 3 bases and J lost 0, with 9 bases in between. This CDR3 region has 15 residues. Germline loops: CDR1 MNHNS, CDR2 SASEGT. CDR3 protein: CASSELGGSNQPQHF. The CDR3 DNA reads as TGTGCCAGCAGTGAGTTAGGGGGTAGCAATCAGCCCCAGCATTTT.

This clone was observed a few times. The V gene is TRBV5-1, the J gene TRBJ1-5; 7 bases map to TRBD1. This CDR3 is 16 amino acids long. Germline V CDR1 and CDR2: SGHRS, YFSETQ. V dropped 4 bases and J dropped 5; count of bases not matched to a gene: 12. The CDR3 sequence: CASSPQPGQSYQPQHF. The CDR3 DNA reads as TGCGCCAGCAGCCCCCAACCGGGACAGAGTTATCAGCCCCAGCATTTT.